The next 3 T cell receptor beta chains were all read from a single sample in a study of blood T cell repertoires in COVID-19. Using immunoSEQ multiplex PCR, the repertoire was profiled, and TCRdb retains in-frame clones only, with some absent. The profile shows 270,000 or so clones, about four fifths of them singletons. Input material: peripheral blood. The receptor source for this set is a woman aged 18-30 years with acute or convalescent COVID-19.

This rearrangement joins TRBV3-1 (or the pseudogene TRBV3-2) to TRBJ1-5; D call uncertain. CDR1 is LGHDT, CDR2 YNNKEL, per germline (reference sequence). The germline V and J ends were trimmed by 3 bases and 0 bases, with 15 bases remaining between them. CDR3 size: 17 residues. In nucleotides, the CDR3 is TGTGCCAGCAGCCAGGAAATAATGGGAGATAGCAATCAGCCCCAGCATTTT. This encodes CASSQEIMGDSNQPQHF.

This clone was picked up a small number of times. The CDR3: CASSLGQGLGNEQFF. The DNA for the CDR3 is TGCGCCAGCAGCTTGGGACAGGGTTTAGGCAATGAGCAGTTCTTC. The chain links TRBV5-1 to TRBJ2-1; 7 bases align to TRBD1. There are 15 residues in the CDR3. After removal of 0 bases from V and 6 bases from J, the junction contained 6 bases not matched to a gene. CDR1 and CDR2 from the germline V gene are SGHRS and YFSETQ. The full variable domain, its missing parts supplied by reference TRBV5-1 and TRBJ2-1, is KAGVTQTPRYLIKTRGQQVTLSCSPISGHRSVSWYQQTPGQGLQFLFEYFSETQRNKGNFPGRFSGRQFSNSRSEMNVSTLELGDSALYLCASSLGQGLGNEQFFGPGTRLTVL.

The chain joins TRBV30 to TRBJ1-1; D unclear. Trimming shortened V by 4 bases and J by 1 base, and 28 bases separated the two germline ends. Germline-derived CDR1 and CDR2 are GTSNPN and SVGIG (reference sequence). The CDR3 extends over 19 amino acids. The CDR3 bases are TGTGCCTGGACCACAAAAGTCTACAAGGAACGGGGAAAGAACACTGAAGCTTTCTTT. Its translation is CAWTTKVYKERGKNTEAFF. Complete variable domain (other parts from reference TRBV30 and TRBJ1-1): SQTIHQWPATLVQPVGSPLSLECTVEGTSNPNLYWYRQAAGRGLQLLFYSVGIGQISSEVPQNLSASRPQDRQFILSSKKLLLSDSGFYLCAWTTKVYKERGKNTEAFFGQGTRLTVV.